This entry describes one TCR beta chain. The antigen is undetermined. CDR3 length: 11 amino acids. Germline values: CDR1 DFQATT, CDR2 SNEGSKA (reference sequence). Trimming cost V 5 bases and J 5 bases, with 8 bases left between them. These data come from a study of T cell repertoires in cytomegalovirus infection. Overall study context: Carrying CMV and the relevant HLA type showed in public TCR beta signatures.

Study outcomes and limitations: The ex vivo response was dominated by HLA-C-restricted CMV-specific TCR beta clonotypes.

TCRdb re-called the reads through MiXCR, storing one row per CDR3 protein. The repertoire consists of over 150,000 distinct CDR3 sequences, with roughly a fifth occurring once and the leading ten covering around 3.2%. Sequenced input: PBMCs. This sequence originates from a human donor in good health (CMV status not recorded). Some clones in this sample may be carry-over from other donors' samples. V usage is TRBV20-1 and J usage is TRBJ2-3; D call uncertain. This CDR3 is CSASTVDTQYF. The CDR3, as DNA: TGCAGTGCTTCCACAGTAGATACGCAGTATTTT.